This T cell receptor beta chain was recovered during a study of blood T cell repertoires in COVID-19. In the study overall: Acute-phase and convalescent COVID-19 samples originated in the United States, Italy and Spain. T cells, B-cell-depleted T cells, or PBMCs supplied cDNA or gDNA.

V was cut by 3 bases and J by 3 bases, with 17 bases left in between. Germline V lookup: CDR1 LNHDA, CDR2 SQIVND (reference sequence). The CDR3 consists of 16 residues. As handled by the study authors: Amplified reference gene primers provided the basis for estimating nucleated cell counts. Assay: immunoSEQ multiplex PCR; the TCRdb copy retains only in-frame clones and omits some. V, J and clone size are taken as reported in that table, and D and trimming were inferred from the DNA itself. The sample includes around 250,000 clones, about 82% of them seen just once. Sequencing was performed on peripheral blood. The chain is built from TRBV19 and TRBJ2-5; D is possibly TRBD1 (6 bases). The receptor's source is a man at least 80 years old with acute or convalescent COVID-19. CDR3 region: CASSIESTGPKETQYF. CDR3 in DNA: TGTGCCAGTAGTATCGAGTCGACAGGTCCAAAAGAGACCCAGTACTTC. Based on the CDR3 plus reference TRBV19 and TRBJ2-5, the full variable domain is DGGITQSPKYLFRKEGQNVTLSCEQNLNHDAMYWYRQDPGQGLRLIYYSQIVNDFQKGDIAEGYSVSREKKESFPLTVTSAQKNPTAFYLCASSIESTGPKETQYFGPGTRLLVL.